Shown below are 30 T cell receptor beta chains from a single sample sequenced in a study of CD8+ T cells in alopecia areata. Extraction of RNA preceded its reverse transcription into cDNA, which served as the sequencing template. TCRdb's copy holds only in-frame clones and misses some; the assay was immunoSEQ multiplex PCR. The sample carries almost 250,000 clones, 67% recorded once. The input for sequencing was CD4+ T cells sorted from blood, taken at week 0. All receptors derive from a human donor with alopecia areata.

The chain's CDR3 is CASSLAAGLNNSPLHF. In DNA form, the CDR3 reads TGCGCCAGCAGCTTGGCCGCGGGACTGAATAATTCACCCCTCCACTTT. V usage is TRBV5-1 and J usage is TRBJ1-6; a possible D gene is TRBD1 (5 bases). Trimming took 0 bases from V and 5 from J, leaving 12 bases between them. Germline assignment: CDR1 SGHRS and CDR2 YFSETQ. The CDR3 has 16 amino acids.

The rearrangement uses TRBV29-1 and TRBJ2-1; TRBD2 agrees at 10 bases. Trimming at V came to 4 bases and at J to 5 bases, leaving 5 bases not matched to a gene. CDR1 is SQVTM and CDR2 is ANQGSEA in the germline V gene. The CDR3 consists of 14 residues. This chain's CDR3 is CSVVLAGRDNEQFF. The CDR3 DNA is TGCAGCGTTGTACTAGCGGGGCGCGACAATGAGCAGTTCTTC.

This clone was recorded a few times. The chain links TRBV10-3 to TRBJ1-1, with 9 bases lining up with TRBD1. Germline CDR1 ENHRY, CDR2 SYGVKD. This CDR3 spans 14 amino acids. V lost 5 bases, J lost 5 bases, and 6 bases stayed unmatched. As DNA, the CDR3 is TGTGCCATCAGTCCAGACAGGGGGGAAACTGAAGCTTTCTTT. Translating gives CAISPDRGETEAFF.

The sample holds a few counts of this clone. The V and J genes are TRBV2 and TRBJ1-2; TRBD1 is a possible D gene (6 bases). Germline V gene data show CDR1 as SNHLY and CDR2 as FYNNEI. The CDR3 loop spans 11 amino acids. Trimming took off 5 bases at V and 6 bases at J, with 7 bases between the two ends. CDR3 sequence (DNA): TGTGCCAGCAGTCGGACAGATGGCTACACCTTC. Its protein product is CASSRTDGYTF. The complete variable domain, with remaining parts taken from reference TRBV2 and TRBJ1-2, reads EPEVTQTPSHQVTQMGQEVILRCVPISNHLYFYWYRQILGQKVEFLVSFYNNEISEKSEIFDDQFSVERPDGSNFTLKIRSTKLEDSAMYFCASSRTDGYTFGSGTRLTVV.

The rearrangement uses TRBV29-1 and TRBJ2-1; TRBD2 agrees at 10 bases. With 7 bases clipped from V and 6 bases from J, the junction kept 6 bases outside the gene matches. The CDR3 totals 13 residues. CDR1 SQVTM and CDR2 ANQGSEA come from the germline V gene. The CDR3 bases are TGCAGCGCCGATCTAGCGGGGGTCAATGAGCAGTTCTTC. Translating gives CSADLAGVNEQFF.

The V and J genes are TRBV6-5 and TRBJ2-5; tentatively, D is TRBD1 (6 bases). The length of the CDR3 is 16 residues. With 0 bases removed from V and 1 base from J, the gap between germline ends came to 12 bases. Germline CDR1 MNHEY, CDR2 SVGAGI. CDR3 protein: CASSYSLRQVQETQYF. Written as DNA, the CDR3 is TGTGCCAGCAGTTACTCCCTTCGACAGGTCCAAGAGACCCAGTACTTC.

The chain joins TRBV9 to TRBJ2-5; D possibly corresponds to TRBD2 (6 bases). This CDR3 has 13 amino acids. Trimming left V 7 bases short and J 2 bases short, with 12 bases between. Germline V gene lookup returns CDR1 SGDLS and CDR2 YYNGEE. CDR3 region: CASGEAGQETQYF. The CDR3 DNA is TGTGCCAGCGGGGAGGCGGGGCAAGAGACCCAGTACTTC.

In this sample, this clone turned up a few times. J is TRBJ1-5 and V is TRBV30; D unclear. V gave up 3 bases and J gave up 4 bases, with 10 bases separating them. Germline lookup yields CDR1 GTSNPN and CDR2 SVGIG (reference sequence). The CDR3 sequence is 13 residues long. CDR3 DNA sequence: TGTGCCTGGAGCTGGGCCAGGAATCAGCCCCAGCATTTT. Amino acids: CAWSWARNQPQHF.

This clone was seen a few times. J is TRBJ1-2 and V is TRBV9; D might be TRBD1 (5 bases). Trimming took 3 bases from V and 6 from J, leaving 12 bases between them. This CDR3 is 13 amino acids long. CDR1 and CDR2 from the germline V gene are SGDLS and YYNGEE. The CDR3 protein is CASSDWGMDGYTF. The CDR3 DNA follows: TGTGCCAGCAGCGACTGGGGGATGGATGGCTACACCTTC.

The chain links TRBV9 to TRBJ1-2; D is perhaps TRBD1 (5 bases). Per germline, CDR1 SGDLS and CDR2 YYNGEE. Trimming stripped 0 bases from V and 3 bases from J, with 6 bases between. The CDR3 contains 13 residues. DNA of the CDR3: TGTGCCAGCAGCGTAGAAGGGGACTATGGCTACACCTTC. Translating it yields CASSVEGDYGYTF.

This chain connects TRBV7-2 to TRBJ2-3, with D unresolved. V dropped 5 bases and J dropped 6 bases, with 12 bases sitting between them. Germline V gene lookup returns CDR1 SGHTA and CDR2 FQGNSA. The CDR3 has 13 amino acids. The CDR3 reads CASSPGGADTQYF. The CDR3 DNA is TGTGCCAGCAGCCCGGGTGGTGCGGATACGCAGTATTTT. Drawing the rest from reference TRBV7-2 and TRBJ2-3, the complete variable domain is GAGVSQSPSNKVTEKGKDVELRCDPISGHTALYWYRQSLGQGLEFLIYFQGNSAPDKSGLPSDRFSAERTGGSVSTLTIQRTQQEDSAVYLCASSPGGADTQYFGPGTRLTVL.

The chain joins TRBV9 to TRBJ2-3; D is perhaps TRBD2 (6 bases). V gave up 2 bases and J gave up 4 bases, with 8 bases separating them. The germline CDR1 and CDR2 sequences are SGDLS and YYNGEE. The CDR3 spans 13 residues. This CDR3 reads CASSVTGADTQYF. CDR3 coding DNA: TGTGCCAGCAGCGTCACGGGGGCAGATACGCAGTATTTT.

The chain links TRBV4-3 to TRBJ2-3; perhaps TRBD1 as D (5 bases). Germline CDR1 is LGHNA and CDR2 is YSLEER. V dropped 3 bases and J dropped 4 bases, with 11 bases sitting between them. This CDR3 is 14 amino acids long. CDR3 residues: CASSHTTGADTQYF. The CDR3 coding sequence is TGCGCCAGCAGCCACACTACAGGTGCAGATACGCAGTATTTT.

CDR3 sequence (DNA): TGTGCCAGCAGCCCGGGACAGAAGAATTCACCCCTCCACTTT. Amino acids: CASSPGQKNSPLHF. This chain connects TRBV7-8 to TRBJ1-6; 7 bases line up with TRBD1. The V segment lost 5 bases and the J segment 7 bases; nucleotides outside the gene matches: 5. This CDR3 has 14 amino acids. Germline assignment: CDR1 SGHVS and CDR2 FQNEAQ.

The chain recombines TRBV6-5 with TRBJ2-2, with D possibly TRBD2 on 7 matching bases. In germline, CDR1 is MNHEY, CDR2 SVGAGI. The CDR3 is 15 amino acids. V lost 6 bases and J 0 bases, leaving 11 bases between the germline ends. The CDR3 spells CASRSGGANTGELFF. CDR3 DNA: TGTGCCAGCAGGTCGGGGGGCGCGAACACCGGGGAGCTGTTTTTT.

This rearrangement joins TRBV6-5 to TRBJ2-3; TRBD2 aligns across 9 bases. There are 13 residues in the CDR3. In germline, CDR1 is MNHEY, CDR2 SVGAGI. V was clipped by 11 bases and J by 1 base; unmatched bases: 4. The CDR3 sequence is CAARTSGTDTQYF. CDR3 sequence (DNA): TGTGCCGCCCGGACTAGCGGCACAGATACGCAGTATTTT.

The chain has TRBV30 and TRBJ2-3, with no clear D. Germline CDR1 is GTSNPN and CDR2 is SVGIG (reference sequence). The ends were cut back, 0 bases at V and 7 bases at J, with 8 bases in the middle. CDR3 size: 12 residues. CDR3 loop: CAWSVSSNTQYF. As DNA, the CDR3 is TGTGCCTGGAGTGTATCGTCGAATACGCAGTATTTT.

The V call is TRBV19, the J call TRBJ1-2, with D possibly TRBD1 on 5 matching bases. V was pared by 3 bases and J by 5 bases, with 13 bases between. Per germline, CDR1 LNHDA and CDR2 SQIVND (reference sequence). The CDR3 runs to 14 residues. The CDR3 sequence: CASSISGNKYGYTF. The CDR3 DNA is TGTGCCAGTAGTATTTCAGGGAACAAGTATGGCTACACCTTC.

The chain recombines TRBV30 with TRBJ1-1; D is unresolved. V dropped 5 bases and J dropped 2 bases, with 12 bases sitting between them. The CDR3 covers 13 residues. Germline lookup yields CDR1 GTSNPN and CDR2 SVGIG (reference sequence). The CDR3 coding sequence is TGTGCCTGGGGTCGGACTGCAAACACTGAAGCTTTCTTT. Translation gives CAWGRTANTEAFF.

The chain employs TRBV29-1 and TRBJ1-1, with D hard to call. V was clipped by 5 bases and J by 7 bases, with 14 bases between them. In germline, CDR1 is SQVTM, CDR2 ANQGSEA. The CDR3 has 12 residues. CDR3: CSVSWREIEAFF. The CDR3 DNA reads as TGCAGCGTTTCTTGGCGGGAAATTGAAGCTTTCTTT.

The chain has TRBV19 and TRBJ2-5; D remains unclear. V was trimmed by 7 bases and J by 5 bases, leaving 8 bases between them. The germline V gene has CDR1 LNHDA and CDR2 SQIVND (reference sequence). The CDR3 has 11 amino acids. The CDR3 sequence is CASTTGETQYF. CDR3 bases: TGTGCCAGTACCACGGGCGAGACCCAGTACTTC. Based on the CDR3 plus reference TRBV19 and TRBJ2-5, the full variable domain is DGGITQSPKYLFRKEGQNVTLSCEQNLNHDAMYWYRQDPGQGLRLIYYSQIVNDFQKGDIAEGYSVSREKKESFPLTVTSAQKNPTAFYLCASTTGETQYFGPGTRLLVL.

As DNA, the CDR3 is TGCGCCAGCAGCTTGGCCGAGCGATATGGCTACACCTTC. Translation gives CASSLAERYGYTF. This rearrangement joins TRBV5-1 to TRBJ1-2; D gene uncertain. The CDR3 is made up of 13 amino acids. Between the trimmed V and J ends, which lost 0 bases and 5 bases, there was a span of 8 bases. Per the germline V gene, CDR1 is SGHRS and CDR2 is YFSETQ.

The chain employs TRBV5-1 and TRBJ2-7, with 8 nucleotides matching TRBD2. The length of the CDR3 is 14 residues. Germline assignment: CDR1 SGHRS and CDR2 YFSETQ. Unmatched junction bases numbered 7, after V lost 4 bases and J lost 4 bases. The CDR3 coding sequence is TGCGCCAGCAGCCCCGAGGGCGGGGGGTACGAGCAGTACTTC. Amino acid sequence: CASSPEGGGYEQYF.

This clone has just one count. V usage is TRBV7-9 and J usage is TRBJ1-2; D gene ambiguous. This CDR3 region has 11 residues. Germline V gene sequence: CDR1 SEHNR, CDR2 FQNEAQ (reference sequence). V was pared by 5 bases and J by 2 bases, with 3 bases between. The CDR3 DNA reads TGTGCCAGCAGCCAAAACTATGGCTACACCTTC. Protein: CASSQNYGYTF. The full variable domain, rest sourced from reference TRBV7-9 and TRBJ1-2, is DTGVSQNPRHKITKRGQNVTFRCDPISEHNRLYWYRQTLGQGPEFLTYFQNEAQLEKSRLLSDRFSAERPKGSFSTLEIQRTEQGDSAMYLCASSQNYGYTFGSGTRLTVV.

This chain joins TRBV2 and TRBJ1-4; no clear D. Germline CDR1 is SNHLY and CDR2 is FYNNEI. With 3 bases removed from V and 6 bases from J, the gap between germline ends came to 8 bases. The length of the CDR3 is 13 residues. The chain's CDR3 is CASSEGGYEKLFF. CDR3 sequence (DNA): TGTGCCAGCAGTGAGGGCGGTTATGAAAAACTGTTTTTT.

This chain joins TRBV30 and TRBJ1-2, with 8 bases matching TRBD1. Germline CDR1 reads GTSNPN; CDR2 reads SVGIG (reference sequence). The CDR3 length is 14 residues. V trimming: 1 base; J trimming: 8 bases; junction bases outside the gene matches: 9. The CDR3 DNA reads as TGTGCCTGGAGTGCCATGACAGGGGTAGTCGGCTACACCTTC. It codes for CAWSAMTGVVGYTF.

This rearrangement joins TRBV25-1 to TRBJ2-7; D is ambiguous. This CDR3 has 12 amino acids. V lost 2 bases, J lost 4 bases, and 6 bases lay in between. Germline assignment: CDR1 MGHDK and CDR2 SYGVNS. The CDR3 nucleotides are TGTGCCAGCAGTGAACAGCTTTACGAGCAGTACTTC. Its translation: CASSEQLYEQYF.

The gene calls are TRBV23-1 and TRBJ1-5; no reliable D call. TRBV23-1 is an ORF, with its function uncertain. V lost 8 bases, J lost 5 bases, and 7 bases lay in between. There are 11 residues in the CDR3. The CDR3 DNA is TGCGCCAGCTGGCGGGATCAGCCCCAGCATTTT. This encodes CASWRDQPQHF.

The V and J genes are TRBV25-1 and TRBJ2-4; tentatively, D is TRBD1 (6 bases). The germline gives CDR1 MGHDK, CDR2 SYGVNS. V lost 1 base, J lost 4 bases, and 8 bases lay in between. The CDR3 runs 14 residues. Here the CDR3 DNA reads TGTGCCAGCAGTGAATCAGGGGTGAAAAACATTCAGTACTTC. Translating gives CASSESGVKNIQYF.

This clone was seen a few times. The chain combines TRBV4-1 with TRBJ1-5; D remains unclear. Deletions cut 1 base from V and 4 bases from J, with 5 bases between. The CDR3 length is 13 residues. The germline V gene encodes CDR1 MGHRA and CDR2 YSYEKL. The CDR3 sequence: CASSQVLNQPQHF. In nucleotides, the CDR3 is TGCGCCAGCAGCCAAGTTCTGAATCAGCCCCAGCATTTT.